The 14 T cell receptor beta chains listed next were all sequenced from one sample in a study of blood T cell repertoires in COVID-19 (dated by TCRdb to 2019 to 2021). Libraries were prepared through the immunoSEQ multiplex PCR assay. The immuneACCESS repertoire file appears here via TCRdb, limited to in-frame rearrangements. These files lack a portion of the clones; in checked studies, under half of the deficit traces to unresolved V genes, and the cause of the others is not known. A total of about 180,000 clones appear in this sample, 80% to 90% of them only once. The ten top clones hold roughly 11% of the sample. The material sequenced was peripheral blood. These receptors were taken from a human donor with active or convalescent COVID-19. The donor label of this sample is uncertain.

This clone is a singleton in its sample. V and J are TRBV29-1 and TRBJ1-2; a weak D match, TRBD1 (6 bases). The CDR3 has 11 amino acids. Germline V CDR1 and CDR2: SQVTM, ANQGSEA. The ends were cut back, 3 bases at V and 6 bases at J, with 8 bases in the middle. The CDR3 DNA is TGCAGCGTTGACACAGGGAATGGCTACACCTTC. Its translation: CSVDTGNGYTF.

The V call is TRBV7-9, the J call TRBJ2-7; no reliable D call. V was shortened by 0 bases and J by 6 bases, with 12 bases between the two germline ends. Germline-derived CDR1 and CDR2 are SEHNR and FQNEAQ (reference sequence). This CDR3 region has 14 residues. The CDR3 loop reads CASSLASELGEQYF. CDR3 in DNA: TGTGCCAGCAGCTTAGCCTCGGAGCTGGGCGAGCAGTACTTC.

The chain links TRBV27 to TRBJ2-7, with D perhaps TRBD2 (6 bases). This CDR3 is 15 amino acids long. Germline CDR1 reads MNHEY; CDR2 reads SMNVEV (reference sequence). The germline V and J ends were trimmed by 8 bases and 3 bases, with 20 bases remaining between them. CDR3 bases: TGTGCCAGCGCAAAAGCTCAGGGACTTTTCTACGAGCAGTACTTC. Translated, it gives CASAKAQGLFYEQYF.

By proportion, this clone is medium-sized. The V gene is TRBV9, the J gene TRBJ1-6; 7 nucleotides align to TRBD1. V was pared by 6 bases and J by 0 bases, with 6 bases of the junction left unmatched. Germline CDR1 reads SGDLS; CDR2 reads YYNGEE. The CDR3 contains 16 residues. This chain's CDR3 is CASNGDRSSYNSPLHF. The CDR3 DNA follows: TGTGCCAGCAACGGGGACAGAAGCTCCTATAATTCACCCCTCCACTTT.

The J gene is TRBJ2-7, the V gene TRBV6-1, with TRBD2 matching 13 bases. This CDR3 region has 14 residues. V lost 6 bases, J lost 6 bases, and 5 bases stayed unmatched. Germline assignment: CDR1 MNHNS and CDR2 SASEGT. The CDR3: CASSILAGGSEQYF. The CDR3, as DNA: TGTGCCAGCAGCATACTAGCGGGAGGGAGCGAGCAGTACTTC.

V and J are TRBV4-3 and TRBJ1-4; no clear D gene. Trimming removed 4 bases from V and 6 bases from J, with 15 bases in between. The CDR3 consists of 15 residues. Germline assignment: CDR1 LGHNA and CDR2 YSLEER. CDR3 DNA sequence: TGCGCCAGCAGCCGCCGGGAGGGAAAGGATGAAAAACTGTTTTTT. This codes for CASSRREGKDEKLFF.

The CDR3 region has the DNA TGTGCCAGCAGTTTATCGAATTCACCCCTCCACTTT. This sequence encodes CASSLSNSPLHF. J is TRBJ1-6 and V is TRBV12-3 or TRBV12-4; unclear D gene. V was cut by 2 bases and J by 7 bases, with 3 bases left in between. This CDR3 has 12 residues.

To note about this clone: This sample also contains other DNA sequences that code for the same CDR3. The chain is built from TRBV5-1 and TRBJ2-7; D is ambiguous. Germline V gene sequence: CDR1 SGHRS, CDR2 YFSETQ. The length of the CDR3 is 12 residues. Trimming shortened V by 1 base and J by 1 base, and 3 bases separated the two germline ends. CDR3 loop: CASSLSSYEQYF. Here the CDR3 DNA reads TGCGCCAGCAGCTTGTCATCCTACGAGCAGTACTTC. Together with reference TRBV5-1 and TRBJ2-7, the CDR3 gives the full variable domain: KAGVTQTPRYLIKTRGQQVTLSCSPISGHRSVSWYQQTPGQGLQFLFEYFSETQRNKGNFPGRFSGRQFSNSRSEMNVSTLELGDSALYLCASSLSSYEQYFGPGTRLTVT.

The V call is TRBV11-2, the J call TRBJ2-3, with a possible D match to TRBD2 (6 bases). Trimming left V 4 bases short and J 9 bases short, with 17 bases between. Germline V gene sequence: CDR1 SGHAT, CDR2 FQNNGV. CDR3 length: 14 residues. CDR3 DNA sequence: TGTGCCAGCAGCTCCTCGGTAGCGGTAATCACGCAGTATTTT. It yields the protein CASSSSVAVITQYF.

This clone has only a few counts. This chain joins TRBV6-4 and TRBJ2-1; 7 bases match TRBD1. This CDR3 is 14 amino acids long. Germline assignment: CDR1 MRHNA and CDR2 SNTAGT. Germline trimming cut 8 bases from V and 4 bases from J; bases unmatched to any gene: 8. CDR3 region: CASSEGAEYNEQFF. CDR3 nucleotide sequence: TGTGCCAGCTCTGAGGGGGCGGAATACAATGAGCAGTTCTTC.

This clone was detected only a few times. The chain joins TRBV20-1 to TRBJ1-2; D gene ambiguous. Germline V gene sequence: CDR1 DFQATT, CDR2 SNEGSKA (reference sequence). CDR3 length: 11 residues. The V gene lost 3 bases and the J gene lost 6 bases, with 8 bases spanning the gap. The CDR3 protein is CSARDGNGYTF. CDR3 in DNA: TGCAGTGCTAGGGACGGGAATGGCTACACCTTC.

CDR3 protein: CASSARQGATTEAFF. The CDR3 DNA follows: TGTGCCAGCAGCGCCAGACAGGGGGCTACCACTGAAGCTTTCTTT. This chain links TRBV7-3 with TRBJ1-1; 10 nucleotides line up with TRBD1. V was pared by 5 bases and J by 4 bases, with 7 bases of the junction left unmatched. Germline values: CDR1 SGHTA, CDR2 FQGTGA. This CDR3 comprises 15 residues.

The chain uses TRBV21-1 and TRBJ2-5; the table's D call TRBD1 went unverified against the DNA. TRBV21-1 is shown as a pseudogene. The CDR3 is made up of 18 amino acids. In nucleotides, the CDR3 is TGTGCCAGCAGCAACCCACAGCGCAGACAGGGGCAACAAGAGACCCAGTACTTC. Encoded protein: CASSNPQRRQGQQETQYF.

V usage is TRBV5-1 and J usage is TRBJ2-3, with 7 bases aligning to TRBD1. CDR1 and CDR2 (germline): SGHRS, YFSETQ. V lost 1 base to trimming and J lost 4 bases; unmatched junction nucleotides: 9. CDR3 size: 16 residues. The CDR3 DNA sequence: TGCGCCAGCAGCTTGATCAGGCGACAGGGCCCAGATACGCAGTATTTT. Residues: CASSLIRRQGPDTQYF. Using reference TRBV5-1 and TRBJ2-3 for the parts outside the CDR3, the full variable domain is KAGVTQTPRYLIKTRGQQVTLSCSPISGHRSVSWYQQTPGQGLQFLFEYFSETQRNKGNFPGRFSGRQFSNSRSEMNVSTLELGDSALYLCASSLIRRQGPDTQYFGPGTRLTVL.